This T cell receptor (beta chain) was captured in a study of OX40 agonist ivuxolimab in advanced cancers. Background on the whole study: The costimulatory receptor OX40 (CD134) was targeted by ivuxolimab, a fully human IgG2 agonistic monoclonal antibody. Patients were allowed to have had prior anti-PD-1, anti-PD-L1 or anti-CTLA-4 therapy, and more than 30% of the dose-escalation patients had previously received checkpoint inhibitors. The paper covers the monotherapy dose-escalation part of the phase I ivuxolimab trial, which included N ≈ 54 patients. Intravenous ivuxolimab was administered to patients every 2 weeks at six dose levels: 0.01, 0.1, 0.3, 1.5, 3 and 10 mg/kg. The purpose of peripheral TCRbeta sequencing was to test whether ivuxolimab changed TCR sequence diversity and led to clonal T-cell expansion. In the dose-escalation cohort, around four fifths of patients were male, and the mean age was roughly 60 years, with a range of about 23 to 90. Three dose-escalation patients achieved partial responses, one with hepatocellular carcinoma and two with cutaneous melanoma. Among the roughly 50 dose-escalation patients, about 19 had hepatocellular carcinoma, about 15 melanoma, 9 renal cell carcinoma and 9 head and neck cancer.

On this clone itself: The antigen this receptor binds is unknown. One base away there is no much larger clone; base qualities are not given.

Genomic DNA was extracted from sorted cells for sequencing of the TCRbeta CDR3 region. The immunoSEQ Assay was used to sequence the TCRbeta CDR3 regions. This is the immuneACCESS table as TCRdb keeps it, with only in-frame sequences that have V and J called. A part of the clones is gone; compared with another copy, unresolved V genes explain less than half, and the rest is unexplained. In all, the sample holds about 100,000 clones, and roughly 94% of those were seen once. Of the sample, about 2.4% is held by the ten largest clones. Patients with autoimmune disease history or receiving systemic immunosuppression were excluded from the trial. Peripheral blood for TCR sequencing was collected from all dose cohorts at baseline, on cycle 4 day 1, and on cycle 7 day 1. Samples came from an open-label, multicenter, first-in-human phase I dose-escalation trial of ivuxolimab. The trial enrolled adults with locally advanced or metastatic head and neck squamous cell, hepatocellular, melanoma or renal cell carcinoma. CD4+ and CD8+ T cells were sorted separately from peripheral blood before TCR sequencing.

What the study reported, not specific to this receptor: At doses from 0.1 to 3.0 mg/kg, clonal expansion was seen in both CD4+ and CD8+ blood T cells between baseline and week 6. The antigen specificity of the peripheral T cells that underwent clonal expansion was not determined. In the 0.1-3.0 mg/kg groups, partial responders had among the lowest normalized peripheral clonal expansion, particularly in CD8+ T cells. Low levels of normalized T-cell clonal expansion were also seen in some nonresponding patients. After ivuxolimab, more expanded clones were found on average in CD8+ T cells than in CD4+ T cells.

The CDR3 goes from the cysteine to the phenylalanine over 13 residues. Kept here is only the CDR3 DNA, which spans 39 bases and is read in frame from base 1. CDR1 MNHNY and CDR2 SVGAGI are derived from the germline V gene (reference sequence). Relative to germline, V is missing 8 bases and J is missing 7 bases, with 8 bases of the junction outside any gene match. The V and J genes are TRBV6-6 and TRBJ2-1; 7 central nucleotides agree with TRBD1. Sequenced here: CD4+ or CD8+ T cells sorted from blood, sampled in a trial of the OX40 agonist ivuxolimab. This clonotype was obtained from an adult with an advanced solid tumor such as melanoma, head and neck, liver or kidney cancer. The CDR3: CASDGTELNEQFF. DNA sequence: TGTGCCAGCGACGGGACAGAGTTAAATGAGCAGTTCTTC.